This T cell receptor (beta chain) comes out of a study of shared clonotypes between healthy human individuals. Germline CDR1 and CDR2: SGHAT and FQNNGV. The CDR3 spans 14 residues. V gave up 8 bases and J gave up 2 bases, with 15 bases separating them. TCRdb's table, derived via immunoSEQ multiplex PCR, lists solely in-frame clones and lacks some. The sample records approximately 2.4 million clones, 90% to 96% being singletons. In its sample, this clone was seen once. Sequencing used naive CD4+ T cells sorted from blood. Subset reported: CD45RA+ positively selected. This TCR was sampled from a man younger than 35 in good health. The chain is built from TRBV11-2 and TRBJ1-1; possibly TRBD1 for D (5 bases). CDR3 region: CASGARGANTEAFF. The CDR3 bases are TGTGCCAGCGGGGCGCGAGGGGCTAACACTGAAGCTTTCTTT. Filled out from reference TRBV11-2 and TRBJ1-1, the complete variable domain reads EAGVAQSPRYKIIEKRQSVAFWCNPISGHATLYWYQQILGQGPKLLIQFQNNGVVDDSQLPKDRFSAERLKGVDSTLKIQPAKLEDSAVYLCASGARGANTEAFFGQGTRLTVV.